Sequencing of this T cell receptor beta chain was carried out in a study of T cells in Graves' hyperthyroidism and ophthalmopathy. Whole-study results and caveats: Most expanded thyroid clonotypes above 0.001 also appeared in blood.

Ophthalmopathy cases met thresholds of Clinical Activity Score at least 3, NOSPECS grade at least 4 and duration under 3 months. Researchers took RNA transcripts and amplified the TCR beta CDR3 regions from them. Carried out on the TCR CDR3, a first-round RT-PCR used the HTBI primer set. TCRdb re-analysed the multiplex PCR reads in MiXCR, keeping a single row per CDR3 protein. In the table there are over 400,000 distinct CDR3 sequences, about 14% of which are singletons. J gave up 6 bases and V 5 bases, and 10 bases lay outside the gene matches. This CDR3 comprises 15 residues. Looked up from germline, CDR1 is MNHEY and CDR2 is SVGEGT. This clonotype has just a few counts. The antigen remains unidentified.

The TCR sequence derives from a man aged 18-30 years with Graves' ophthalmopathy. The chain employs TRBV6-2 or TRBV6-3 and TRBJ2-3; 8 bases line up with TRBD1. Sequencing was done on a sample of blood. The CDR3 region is CASSRGQGDVDTQYF. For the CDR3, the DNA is TGTGCCAGCAGTAGAGGACAGGGAGACGTGGATACGCAGTATTTT.